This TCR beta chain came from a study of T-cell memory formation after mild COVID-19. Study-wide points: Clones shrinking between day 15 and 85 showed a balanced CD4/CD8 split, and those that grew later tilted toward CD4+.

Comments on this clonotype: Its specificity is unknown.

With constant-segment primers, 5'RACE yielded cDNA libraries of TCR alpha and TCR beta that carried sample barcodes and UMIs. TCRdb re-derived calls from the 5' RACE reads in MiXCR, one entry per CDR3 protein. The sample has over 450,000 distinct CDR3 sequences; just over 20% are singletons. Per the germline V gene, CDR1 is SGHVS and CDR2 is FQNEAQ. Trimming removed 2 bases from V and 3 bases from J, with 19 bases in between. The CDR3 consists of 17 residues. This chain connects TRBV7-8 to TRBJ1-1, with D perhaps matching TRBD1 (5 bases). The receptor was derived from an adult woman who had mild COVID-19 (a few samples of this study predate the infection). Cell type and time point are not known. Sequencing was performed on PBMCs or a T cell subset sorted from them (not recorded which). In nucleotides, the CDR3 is TGTGCCAGCAGCTTACTGCAGGGCCATCTCGAACACACTGAAGCTTTCTTT. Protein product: CASSLLQGHLEHTEAFF. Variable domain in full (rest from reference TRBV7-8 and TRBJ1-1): GAGVSQSPRYKVAKRGQDVALRCDPISGHVSLFWYQQALGQGPEFLTYFQNEAQLDKSGLPSDRFFAERPEGSVSTLKIQRTQQEDSAVYLCASSLLQGHLEHTEAFFGQGTRLTVV.